The entry below gives a single T cell receptor (beta chain) sequence along with its context. Its antigen is unidentified. This sample was included in a study of radiotherapy plus CTLA-4 blockade in lung cancer. General study results and limits: An expansion of tumor-derived TCR clones occurred in blood after radiotherapy plus ipilimumab.

Alongside CTLA-4 blockade with ipilimumab, patients with chemo-refractory metastatic non-small-cell lung cancer received focal radiation. Generated by immunoSEQ multiplex PCR, the TCRdb table keeps only in-frame clones and is missing some. The data show roughly 57,000 clones, with around four fifths seen just once and 5% to 6.5% held by the top ten. The sample here was peripheral blood, taken from a patient treated with radiotherapy plus ipilimumab. The sequence was collected from a human donor with non-small cell lung cancer whose response to radiotherapy plus ipilimumab could not be evaluated.

CDR3 region: CASRATGEYGYTF. As DNA, the CDR3 is TGTGCCAGCAGAGCGACAGGGGAGTATGGCTACACCTTC. V and J are TRBV7-6 and TRBJ1-2, with TRBD1 matching over 8 bases. CDR1 and CDR2 (germline): SGHVS, FNYEAQ. The CDR3 spans 13 residues. Unmatched junction bases numbered 5, after V lost 6 bases and J lost 5 bases. Supplemented by reference TRBV7-6 and TRBJ1-2, the full variable domain reads GAGVSQSPRYKVTKRGQDVALRCDPISGHVSLYWYRQALGQGPEFLTYFNYEAQQDKSGLPNDRFSAERPEGSISTLTIQRTEQRDSAMYRCASRATGEYGYTFGSGTRLTVV.